The T cell receptor (beta chain) under discussion was sequenced for a study of T cell changes during pregnancy in multiple sclerosis. Germline V lookup: CDR1 SGDLS, CDR2 YYNGEE. With 3 bases removed from V and 6 bases from J, the gap between germline ends came to 13 bases. The CDR3 is 13 residues long. The table came from immunoSEQ multiplex PCR; TCRdb's copy has only in-frame clones and leaves some out. The table includes some 54,000 clones, 93% detected once. J is TRBJ2-7 and V is TRBV9, with D uncertain. This receptor was identified in a female donor with multiple sclerosis, enrolled in a pregnancy study. Sequencing was performed on peripheral blood, taken after pregnancy. CDR3: CASSGGVSREQYF. CDR3 nucleotide sequence: TGTGCCAGCAGCGGAGGAGTCTCGCGCGAGCAGTACTTC. Full variable domain (outside the CDR3, taken from reference TRBV9 and TRBJ2-7): DSGVTQTPKHLITATGQRVTLRCSPRSGDLSVYWYQQSLDQGLQFLIQYYNGEERAKGNILERFSAQQFPDLHSELNLSSLELGDSALYFCASSGGVSREQYFGPGTRLTVT.